This T cell receptor (beta chain) was identified during a study of monozygotic twins with inflammatory bowel disease. Study conclusions and caveats: The study found lower TCRbeta diversity (inverse Simpson) in IBD patients than in healthy co-twins.

TCRdb reanalyzed the 5' RACE reads and collapses them to one entry per CDR3 protein, without DNA. This table holds 200,000 to 250,000 distinct CDR3 sequences. CDR3 size: 15 residues. CDR1 DFQATT and CDR2 SNEGSKA come from the germline V gene (reference sequence). About this clonotype itself: Its antigen is currently unknown.

The sequenced material came from blood. This TCR came from a human donor with ulcerative colitis or Crohn's disease, or a healthy co-twin of an affected twin (not recorded which). This sequence joins TRBV20-1 and TRBJ2-3; no DNA is available, so the TRBD1 call from TCRdb remains unchecked. The CDR3 sequence is CSARVRAGAPDTQYF.